A selection of T cell receptor beta chains follows, all from one sample in a study of blood T cell repertoires in COVID-19. Data came from immunoSEQ multiplex PCR; TCRdb stores just in-frame clones and leaves some out. The data contain 200,000 to 300,000 clones, about 93% of them seen just once; the ten biggest clones take up around 0.9%. The sample comprised peripheral blood. The receptors here all came from a man aged 25 to 40 with COVID-19, enrolled during active disease. The CDR3 runs from the conserved cysteine through the conserved F or W.

v_gene	j_gene	CDR3aa
TRBV4-1	TRBJ1-2	CASSQGDREDYGYTF
TRBV12-2	TRBJ2-5	CASRFAQGQETQYF
TRBV5-1	TRBJ1-1	CASSIQGNTEAFF
TRBV7-2	TRBJ2-4	CASSLRLAKNIQYF
TRBV18	TRBJ2-3	CASSPNNRGGGDTQYF
TRBV6-5	TRBJ2-5	CASSYSRQAKETQYF
TRBV9	TRBJ1-1	CASREGASLTTEAFF
TRBV6-5	TRBJ1-2	CASRPFRDTYGYTF
TRBV7-9	TRBJ1-5	CASSLTSGGSRNQPQHF
TRBV7-9	TRBJ1-2	CASSSPGQGTNYGYTF
TRBV5-1	TRBJ2-7	CASSLGGREIYEQYF
TRBV9	TRBJ1-2	CASSGGGSQRPNYGYTF
TRBV5-5	TRBJ1-5	CASSISNRANQPQHF
TRBV10-3	TRBJ2-7	CATESRETYEQYF
TRBV5-6	TRBJ1-5	CASTSQGNQPQHF
TRBV19	TRBJ1-1	CASTFGHLNTEAFF
TRBV19	TRBJ1-2	CASSIRLDYGYTF
TRBV28	TRBJ2-1	CASSFRGQANNEQFF
TRBV4-1	TRBJ1-6	CASSQDARSLHF
TRBV2	TRBJ1-1	CASSPGQADTEAFF
TRBV6-5	TRBJ1-5	CASSQTGGGNQPQHF